The source of this T cell receptor (beta chain) is a study of shared clonotypes between healthy human individuals. Naive CD8 cells lacked CD45RO, underwent positive selection for CCR7 and left out terminally differentiated effector memory CD45RA+ cells. Germline V gene sequence: CDR1 SGHTA, CDR2 FQGTGA. The CDR3 runs 15 residues. The V gene lost 5 bases and the J gene lost 3 bases, with 17 bases spanning the gap. Sequencing was performed with immunoSEQ multiplex PCR; in TCRdb, only in-frame clones are kept and a portion is missing. The table lists under 2,000,000 clones, over 85% of them singletons, with roughly 1% in the top ten.

Sequences were obtained from naive CD8+ T cells sorted from blood. The clonotype originates from a man aged 18 to 29 in good health. This chain uses TRBV7-3 with TRBJ2-7; D might be TRBD1 or TRBD2, each matching 5 bases. The CDR3 DNA reads as TGTGCCAGCAGCACCTATCCCGGGGCGGTCTACGAGCAGTACTTC. Amino acids: CASSTYPGAVYEQYF. Combining the CDR3 with reference TRBV7-3 and TRBJ2-7 gives the whole variable domain GAGVSQTPSNKVTEKGKYVELRCDPISGHTALYWYRQSLGQGPEFLIYFQGTGAADDSGLPNDRFFAVRPEGSVSTLKIQRTERGDSAVYLCASSTYPGAVYEQYFGPGTRLTVT.